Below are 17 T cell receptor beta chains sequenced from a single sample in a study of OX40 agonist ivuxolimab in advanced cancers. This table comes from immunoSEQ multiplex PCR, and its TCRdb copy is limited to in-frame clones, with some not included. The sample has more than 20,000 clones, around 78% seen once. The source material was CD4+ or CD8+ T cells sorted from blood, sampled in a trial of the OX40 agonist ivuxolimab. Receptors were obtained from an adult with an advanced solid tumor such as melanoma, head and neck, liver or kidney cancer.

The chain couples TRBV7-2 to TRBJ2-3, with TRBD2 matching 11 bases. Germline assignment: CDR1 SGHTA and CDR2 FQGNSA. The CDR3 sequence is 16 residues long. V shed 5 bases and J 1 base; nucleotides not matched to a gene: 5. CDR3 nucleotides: TGTGCCAGCAGCCTCTTAGCGGGGGGGGGCACAGATACGCAGTATTTT. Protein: CASSLLAGGGTDTQYF.

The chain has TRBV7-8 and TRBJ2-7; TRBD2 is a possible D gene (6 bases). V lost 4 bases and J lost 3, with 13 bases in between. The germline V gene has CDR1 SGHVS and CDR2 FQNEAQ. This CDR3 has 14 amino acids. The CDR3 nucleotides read TGTGCCAGCAGCTCGCGGGGCGAGTTCTACGAGCAGTACTTC. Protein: CASSSRGEFYEQYF. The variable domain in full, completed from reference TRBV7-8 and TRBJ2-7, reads GAGVSQSPRYKVAKRGQDVALRCDPISGHVSLFWYQQALGQGPEFLTYFQNEAQLDKSGLPSDRFFAERPEGSVSTLKIQRTQQEDSAVYLCASSSRGEFYEQYFGPGTRLTVT.

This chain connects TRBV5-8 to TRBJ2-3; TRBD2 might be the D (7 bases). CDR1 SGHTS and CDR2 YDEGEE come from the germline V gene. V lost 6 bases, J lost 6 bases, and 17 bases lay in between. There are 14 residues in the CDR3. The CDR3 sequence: CASTWQGRVDTQYF. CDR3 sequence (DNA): TGTGCCAGCACCTGGCAGGGGAGGGTGGATACGCAGTATTTT.

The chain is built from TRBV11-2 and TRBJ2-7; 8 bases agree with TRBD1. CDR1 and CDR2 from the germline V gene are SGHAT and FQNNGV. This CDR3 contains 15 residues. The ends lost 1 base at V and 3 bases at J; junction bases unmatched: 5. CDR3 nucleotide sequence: TGTGCCAGCAGCTTAGTTTTCGGACAGGGCTACGAGCAGTACTTC. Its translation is CASSLVFGQGYEQYF.

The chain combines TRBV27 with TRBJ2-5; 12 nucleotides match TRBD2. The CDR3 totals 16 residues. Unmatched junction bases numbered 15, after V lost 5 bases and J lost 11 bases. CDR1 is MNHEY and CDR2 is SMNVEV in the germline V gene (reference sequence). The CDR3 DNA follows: TGTGCCAGCAGTCCCCTGACTAGCGGGGGAACCAACCAACAGTACTTC. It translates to CASSPLTSGGTNQQYF.

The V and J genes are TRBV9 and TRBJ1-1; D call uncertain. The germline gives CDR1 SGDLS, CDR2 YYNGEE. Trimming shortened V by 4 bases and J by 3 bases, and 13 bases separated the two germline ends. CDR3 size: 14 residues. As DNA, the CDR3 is TGTGCCAGCAGCCCGAGGGTGAGGGACACTGAAGCTTTCTTT. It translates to CASSPRVRDTEAFF.

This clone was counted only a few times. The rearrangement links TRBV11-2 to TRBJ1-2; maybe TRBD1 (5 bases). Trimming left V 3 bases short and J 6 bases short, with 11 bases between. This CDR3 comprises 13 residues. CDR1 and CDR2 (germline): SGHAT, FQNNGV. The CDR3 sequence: CASSFWGRDGYTF. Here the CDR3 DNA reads TGTGCCAGCAGCTTTTGGGGGAGGGATGGCTACACCTTC.

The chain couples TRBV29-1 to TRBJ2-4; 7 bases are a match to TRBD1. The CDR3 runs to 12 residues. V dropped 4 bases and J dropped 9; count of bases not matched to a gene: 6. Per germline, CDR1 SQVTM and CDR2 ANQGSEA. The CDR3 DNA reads TGCAGCGTTGCAGACAGGGTCGCCATTCAGTACTTC. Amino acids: CSVADRVAIQYF.

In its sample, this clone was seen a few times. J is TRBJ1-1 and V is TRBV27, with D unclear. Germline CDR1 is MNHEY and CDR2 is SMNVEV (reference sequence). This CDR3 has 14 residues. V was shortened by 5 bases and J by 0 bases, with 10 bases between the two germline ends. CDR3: CASSLYFLNTEAFF. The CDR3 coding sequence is TGTGCCAGCAGTCTTTACTTTCTGAACACTGAAGCTTTCTTT.

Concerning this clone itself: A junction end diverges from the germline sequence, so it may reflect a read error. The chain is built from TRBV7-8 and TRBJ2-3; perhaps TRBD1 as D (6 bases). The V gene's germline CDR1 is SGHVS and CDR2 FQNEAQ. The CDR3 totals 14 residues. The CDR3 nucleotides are TGTGCCAGCAGCCCCTTTTACAGGGCAGATTCGCAGTATTTT. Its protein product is CASSPFYRADSQYF.

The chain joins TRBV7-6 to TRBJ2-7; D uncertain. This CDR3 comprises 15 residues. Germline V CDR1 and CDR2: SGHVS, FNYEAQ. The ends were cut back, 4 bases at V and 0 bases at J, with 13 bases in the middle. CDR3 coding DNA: TGTGCCAGCAGCTCGGCGCAAGGGCTCTCCTACGAGCAGTACTTC. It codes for CASSSAQGLSYEQYF.

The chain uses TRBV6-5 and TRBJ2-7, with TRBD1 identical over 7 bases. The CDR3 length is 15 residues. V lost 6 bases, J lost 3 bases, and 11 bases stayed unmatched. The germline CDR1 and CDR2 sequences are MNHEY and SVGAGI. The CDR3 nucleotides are TGTGCCAGCAGCCAAAGGGACAGAGATATCTACGAGCAGTACTTC. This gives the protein CASSQRDRDIYEQYF.

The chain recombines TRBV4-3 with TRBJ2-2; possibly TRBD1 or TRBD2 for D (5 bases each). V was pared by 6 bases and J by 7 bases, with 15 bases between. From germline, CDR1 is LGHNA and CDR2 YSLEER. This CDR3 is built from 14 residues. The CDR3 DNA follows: TGCGCCAGCAGGGCTCACTATGGGGGCGGGGAGCTGTTTTTT. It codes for CASRAHYGGGELFF.

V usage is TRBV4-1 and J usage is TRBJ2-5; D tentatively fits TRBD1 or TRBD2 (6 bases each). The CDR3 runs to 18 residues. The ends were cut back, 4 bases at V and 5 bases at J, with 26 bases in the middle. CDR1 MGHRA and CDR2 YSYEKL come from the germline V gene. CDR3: CASSLGAGMGLVRETQYF. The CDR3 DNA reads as TGCGCCAGCAGCCTGGGGGCGGGGATGGGGCTCGTTCGGGAGACCCAGTACTTC.

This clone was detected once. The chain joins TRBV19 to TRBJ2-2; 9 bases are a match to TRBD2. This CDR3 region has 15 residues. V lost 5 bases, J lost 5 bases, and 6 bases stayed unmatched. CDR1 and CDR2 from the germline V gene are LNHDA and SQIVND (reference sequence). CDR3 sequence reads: CASSPTRGGTGELFF. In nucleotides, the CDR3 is TGTGCCAGTAGTCCTACGCGGGGGGGTACCGGGGAGCTGTTTTTT.

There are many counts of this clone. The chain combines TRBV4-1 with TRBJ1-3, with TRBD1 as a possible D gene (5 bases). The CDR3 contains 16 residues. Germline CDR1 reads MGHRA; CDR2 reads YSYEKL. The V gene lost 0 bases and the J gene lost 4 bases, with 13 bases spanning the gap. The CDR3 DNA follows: TGCGCCAGCAGCCAAGATGGCCGGGGCACGGGAAACACCATATATTTT. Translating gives CASSQDGRGTGNTIYF.

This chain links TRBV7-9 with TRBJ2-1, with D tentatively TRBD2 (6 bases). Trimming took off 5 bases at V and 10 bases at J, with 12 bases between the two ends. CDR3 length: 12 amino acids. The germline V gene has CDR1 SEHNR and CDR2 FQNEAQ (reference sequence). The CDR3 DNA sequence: TGTGCCAGCAGCCCCGGGGGTACAGAGCAGTTCTTC. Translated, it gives CASSPGGTEQFF.